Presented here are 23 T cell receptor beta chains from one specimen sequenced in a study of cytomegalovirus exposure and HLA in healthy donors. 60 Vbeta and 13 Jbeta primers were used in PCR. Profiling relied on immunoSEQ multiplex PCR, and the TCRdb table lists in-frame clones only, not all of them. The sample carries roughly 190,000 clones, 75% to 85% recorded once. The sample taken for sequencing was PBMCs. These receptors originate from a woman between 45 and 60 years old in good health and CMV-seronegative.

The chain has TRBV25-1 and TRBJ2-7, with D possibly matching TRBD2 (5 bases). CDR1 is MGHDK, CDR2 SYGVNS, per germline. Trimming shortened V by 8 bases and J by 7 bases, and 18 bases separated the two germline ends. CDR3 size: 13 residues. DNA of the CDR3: TGTGCCAGCGCTGGATTGGGAGTGGGAGAGCAGTACTTC. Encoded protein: CASAGLGVGEQYF.

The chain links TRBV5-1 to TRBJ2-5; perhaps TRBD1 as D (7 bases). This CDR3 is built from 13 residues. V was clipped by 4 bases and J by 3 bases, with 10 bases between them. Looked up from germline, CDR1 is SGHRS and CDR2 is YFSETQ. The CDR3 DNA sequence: TGCGCCAGCAGCCGCAGGGGGGAAGAGACCCAGTACTTC. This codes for CASSRRGEETQYF.

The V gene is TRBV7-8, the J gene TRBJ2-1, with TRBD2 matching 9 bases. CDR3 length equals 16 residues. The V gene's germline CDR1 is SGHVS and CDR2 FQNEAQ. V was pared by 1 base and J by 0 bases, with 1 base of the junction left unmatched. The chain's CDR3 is CASSLGGGASYNEQFF. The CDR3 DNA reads TGTGCCAGCAGCTTAGGCGGGGGGGCCTCCTACAATGAGCAGTTCTTC.

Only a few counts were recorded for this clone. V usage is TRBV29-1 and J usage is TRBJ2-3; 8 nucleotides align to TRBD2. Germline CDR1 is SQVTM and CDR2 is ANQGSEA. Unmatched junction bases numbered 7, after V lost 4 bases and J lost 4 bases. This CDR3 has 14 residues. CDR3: CSVVPGLGADTQYF. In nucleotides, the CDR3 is TGCAGCGTTGTCCCGGGACTAGGCGCAGATACGCAGTATTTT.

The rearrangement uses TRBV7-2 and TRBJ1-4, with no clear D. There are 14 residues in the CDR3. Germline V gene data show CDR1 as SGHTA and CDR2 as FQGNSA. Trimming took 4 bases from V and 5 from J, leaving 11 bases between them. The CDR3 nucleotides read TGTGCCAGCAGCTACTACGGGGTGAATGAAAAACTGTTTTTT. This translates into CASSYYGVNEKLFF. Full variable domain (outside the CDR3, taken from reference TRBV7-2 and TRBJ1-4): GAGVSQSPSNKVTEKGKDVELRCDPISGHTALYWYRQSLGQGLEFLIYFQGNSAPDKSGLPSDRFSAERTGGSVSTLTIQRTQQEDSAVYLCASSYYGVNEKLFFGSGTQLSVL.

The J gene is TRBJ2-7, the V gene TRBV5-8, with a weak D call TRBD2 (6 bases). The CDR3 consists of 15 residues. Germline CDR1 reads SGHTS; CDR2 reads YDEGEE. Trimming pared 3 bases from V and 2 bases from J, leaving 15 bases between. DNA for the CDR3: TGTGCCAGCAGCTCGGGAGCGGGCAGGCCCTACGAGCAGTACTTC. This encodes CASSSGAGRPYEQYF.

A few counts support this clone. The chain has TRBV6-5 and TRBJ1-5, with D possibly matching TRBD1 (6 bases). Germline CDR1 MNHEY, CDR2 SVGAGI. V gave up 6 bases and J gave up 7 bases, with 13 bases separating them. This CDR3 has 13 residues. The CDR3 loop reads CASSRGGDQPQHF. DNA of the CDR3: TGTGCCAGCAGCAGGGGAGGGGACCAGCCCCAGCATTTT.

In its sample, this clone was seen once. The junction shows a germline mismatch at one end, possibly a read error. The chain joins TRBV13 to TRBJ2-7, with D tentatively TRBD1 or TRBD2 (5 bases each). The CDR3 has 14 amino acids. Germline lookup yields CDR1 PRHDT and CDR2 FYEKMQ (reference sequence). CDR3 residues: CASSLGDGNYEQYF. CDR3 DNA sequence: TGTGCCAGCAGCCTAGGGGACGGGAACTACGAGCAGTACTTC.

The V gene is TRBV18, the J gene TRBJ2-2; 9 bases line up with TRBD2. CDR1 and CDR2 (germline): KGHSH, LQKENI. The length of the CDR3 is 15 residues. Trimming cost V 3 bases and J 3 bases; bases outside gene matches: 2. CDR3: CASSPSGGYTGELFF. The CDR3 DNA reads TGTGCCAGCTCACCGAGCGGGGGGTACACCGGGGAGCTGTTTTTT.

CDR3 DNA: TGTGCCAGCAGCCCAACCTTGGCCCCCAATCCTAACTATGGCTACACCTTC. Translating it yields CASSPTLAPNPNYGYTF. This sequence joins TRBV7-9 and TRBJ1-2; D not resolved. The V gene lost 5 bases and the J gene lost 0 bases, with 19 bases spanning the gap. Germline V gene data show CDR1 as SEHNR and CDR2 as FQNEAQ (reference sequence). This CDR3 has 17 residues.

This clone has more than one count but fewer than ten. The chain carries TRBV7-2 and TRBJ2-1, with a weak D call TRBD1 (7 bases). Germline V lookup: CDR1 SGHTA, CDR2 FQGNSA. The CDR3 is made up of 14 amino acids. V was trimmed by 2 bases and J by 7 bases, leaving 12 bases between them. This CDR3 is CASSLRRGLNEQFF. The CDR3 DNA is TGTGCCAGCAGCTTAAGGAGGGGGCTTAATGAGCAGTTCTTC.

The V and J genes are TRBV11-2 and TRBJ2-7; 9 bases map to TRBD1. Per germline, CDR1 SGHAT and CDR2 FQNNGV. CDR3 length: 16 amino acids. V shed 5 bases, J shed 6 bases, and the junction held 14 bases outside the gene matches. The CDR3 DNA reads TGTGCCAGCAGCCCCAAGTCACAGGGACAGGGCCGCGAGCAGTACTTC. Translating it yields CASSPKSQGQGREQYF. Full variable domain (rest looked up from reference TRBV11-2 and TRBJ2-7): EAGVAQSPRYKIIEKRQSVAFWCNPISGHATLYWYQQILGQGPKLLIQFQNNGVVDDSQLPKDRFSAERLKGVDSTLKIQPAKLEDSAVYLCASSPKSQGQGREQYFGPGTRLTVT.

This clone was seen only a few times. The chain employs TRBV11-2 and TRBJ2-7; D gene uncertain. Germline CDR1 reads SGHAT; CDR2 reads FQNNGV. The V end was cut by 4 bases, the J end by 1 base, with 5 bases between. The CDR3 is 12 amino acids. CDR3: CASSSGSYEQYF. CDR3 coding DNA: TGTGCCAGCAGCTCGGGTTCCTACGAGCAGTACTTC.

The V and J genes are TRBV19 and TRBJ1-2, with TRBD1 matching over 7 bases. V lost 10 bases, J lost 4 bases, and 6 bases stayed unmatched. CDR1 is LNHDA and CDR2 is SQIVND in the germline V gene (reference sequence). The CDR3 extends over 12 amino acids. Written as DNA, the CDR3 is TGTGCCATCTGGGACAGTCTCTATGGCTACACCTTC. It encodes CAIWDSLYGYTF.

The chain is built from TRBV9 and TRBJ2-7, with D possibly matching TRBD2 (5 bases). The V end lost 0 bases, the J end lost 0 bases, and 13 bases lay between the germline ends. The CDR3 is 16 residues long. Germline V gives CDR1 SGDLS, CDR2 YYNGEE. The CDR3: CASSVGEGVRSYEQYF. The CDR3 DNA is TGTGCCAGCAGCGTAGGAGAGGGCGTGCGCTCCTACGAGCAGTACTTC.

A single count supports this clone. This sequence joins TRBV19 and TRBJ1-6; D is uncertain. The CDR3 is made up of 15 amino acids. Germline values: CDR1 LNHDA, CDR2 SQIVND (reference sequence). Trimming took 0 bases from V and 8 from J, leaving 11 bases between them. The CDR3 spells CASSIETGRDSPLHF. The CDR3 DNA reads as TGTGCCAGTAGTATAGAGACGGGGAGGGATTCACCCCTCCACTTT.

In DNA form, the CDR3 reads TGTGCCAGCAGCTTAGCCGGCGGAAACATTCAGTACTTC. Protein sequence: CASSLAGGNIQYF. The V gene is TRBV7-8, the J gene TRBJ2-4; D gene ambiguous. This CDR3 has 13 amino acids. Trimming removed 0 bases at V and 6 bases at J, with 6 bases between. Germline CDR1 and CDR2: SGHVS and FQNEAQ.

The CDR3 sequence is CASSSAPSGTYEQYF. The CDR3 nucleotides are TGTGCCAGCAGTTCAGCCCCTAGCGGGACGTACGAGCAGTACTTC. The V and J genes are TRBV6-5 and TRBJ2-5, with 9 bases fitting TRBD2. Gene TRBJ2-7 matches the end of the DNA better, so the J call may be wrong. The CDR3 is 15 amino acids. CDR1 MNHEY and CDR2 SVGAGI come from the germline V gene.

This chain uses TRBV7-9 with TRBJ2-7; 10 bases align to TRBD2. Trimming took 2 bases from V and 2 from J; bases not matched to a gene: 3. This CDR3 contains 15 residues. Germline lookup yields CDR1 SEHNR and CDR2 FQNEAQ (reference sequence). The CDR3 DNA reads TGTGCCAGCAGCTTAAGCGGGGGGGGGACCTACGAGCAGTACTTC. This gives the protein CASSLSGGGTYEQYF.

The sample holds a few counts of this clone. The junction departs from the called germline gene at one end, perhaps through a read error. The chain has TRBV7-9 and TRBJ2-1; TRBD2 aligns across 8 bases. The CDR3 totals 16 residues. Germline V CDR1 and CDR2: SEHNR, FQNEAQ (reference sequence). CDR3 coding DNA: TGTTCCAGCAGCACGATAGCGGGAAGCTCCTACAATGAGCAGTTCTTC. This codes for CSSSTIAGSSYNEQFF.

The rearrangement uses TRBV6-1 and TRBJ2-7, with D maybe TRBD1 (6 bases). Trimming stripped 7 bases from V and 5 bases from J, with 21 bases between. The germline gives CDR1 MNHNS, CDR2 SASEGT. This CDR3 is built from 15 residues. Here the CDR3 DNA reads TGTGCCAGCACCCTTTACGGGGACAATATCGACGAGCAGTACTTC. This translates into CASTLYGDNIDEQYF.

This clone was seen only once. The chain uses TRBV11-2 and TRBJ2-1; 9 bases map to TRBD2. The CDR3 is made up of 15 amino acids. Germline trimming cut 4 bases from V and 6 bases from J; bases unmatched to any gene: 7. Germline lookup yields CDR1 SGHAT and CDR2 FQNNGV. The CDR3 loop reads CASSYIAGATNEQFF. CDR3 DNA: TGTGCCAGCAGCTACATAGCGGGAGCCACCAATGAGCAGTTCTTC.

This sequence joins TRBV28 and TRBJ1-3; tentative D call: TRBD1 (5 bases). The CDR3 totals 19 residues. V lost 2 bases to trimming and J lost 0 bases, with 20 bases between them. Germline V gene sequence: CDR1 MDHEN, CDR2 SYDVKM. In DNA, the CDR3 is TGTGCCAGCAGTTTAGCCAGAGGCAGGGCGAGGAGCTCTGGAAACACCATATATTTT. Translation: CASSLARGRARSSGNTIYF.